The T cell receptor (beta chain) under discussion was sequenced for a study of graft-versus-host responses after intestinal transplantation. Overall study: The transplants performed in recipients were multivisceral, liver-intestinal, or isolated intestinal. Anti-thymocyte globulin induction preceded about 3 years of tacrolimus and steroid maintenance in all recipients. The study's findings and limits: GvH clones appeared in recipient marrow, some first in ileum or blood.

In the case of this clone: Its matching antigen is unknown.

TCRdb's table, derived via immunoSEQ multiplex PCR, lists solely in-frame clones and lacks some. The repertoire holds just under 85,000 clones, with around 93% as singletons. Sequencing was performed on unstimulated CD8+ T cells sorted from spleen or lymph node cells, taken before transplant. The sequence was obtained from a human donor who was the organ donor for an intestinal transplant.

Here the CDR3 reads CASSLGALAGANTQYF. The CDR3 DNA is TGTGCCAGCAGCTTAGGTGCTCTAGCGGGGGCGAATACGCAGTATTTT. The chain employs TRBV7-6 and TRBJ2-3, with 10 bases matching TRBD2. Germline CDR1 SGHVS, CDR2 FNYEAQ. After removal of 1 base from V and 7 bases from J, the junction contained 8 bases not matched to a gene. This CDR3 spans 16 amino acids.